One T cell receptor (beta chain) is described in this entry. This sample was included in a study of cytomegalovirus exposure and HLA in healthy donors. It was with 60 Vbeta and 13 Jbeta primers that the PCR ran. Sequencing used immunoSEQ multiplex PCR; TCRdb keeps in-frame clones, though not all of them. The sample holds 160,000 or so clones, about 86% seen once. V lost 1 base to trimming and J lost 8 bases; unmatched junction nucleotides: 5. From germline, CDR1 is MGHRA and CDR2 YSYEKL. The CDR3 consists of 14 residues. The sample taken for sequencing was PBMCs. This TCR came from a woman under 30 in good health and CMV-seronegative. The chain uses TRBV4-1 and TRBJ2-7; TRBD2 agrees at 10 bases. CDR3 in DNA: TGCGCCAGCAGCCAAGTCCTAGCGGGAGCGAAGCAGTACTTC. This translates into CASSQVLAGAKQYF.